The sequence of this T cell receptor beta chain was determined in a study of T cells expressing NK-cell markers. About the study: It was sorted CD3+CD56-NKG2C+, CD3+CD56+NKG2C- and CD3+CD56+NKG2C+ T cells that provided the TCR beta repertoires. Regarding the study as a whole: The CD3+CD56-NKG2C+ fraction of a handful of donors was likewise dominated by these clonotypes. Roughly six donors showed dominant NKG2C+ clonotypes comprising about 1.0-7.5% of their CD8+ T cells.

It was by 5'RACE template switching with UMIs that TCR beta cDNA was made. After re-calling the 5' RACE reads, TCRdb lists one entry per CDR3 protein, DNA absent. Its listing shows some 280,000 distinct CDR3 sequences. CDR1 and CDR2 (germline): SGHVS, FNYEAQ. The CDR3 sequence is 13 residues long. As to this clonotype: As yet, its antigen is unknown.

This clonotype originated in a man younger than 30 in good health. Sequencing input: blood T cells: a sorted CD56 or NKG2C T cell subset, CD4+ or CD8+ T cells, or bulk PBMC T cells (not recorded which). The chain has TRBV7-6 and TRBJ2-1. The CDR3 loop reads CASSPRLAAEQFF.